These 21 T cell receptor beta chains share one sample of origin, sequenced in a study of blood T cell repertoires in COVID-19. Libraries were prepared by immunoSEQ multiplex PCR; TCRdb keeps only in-frame clonotypes and omits some of them. This sample has around 46,000 clones, with roughly 86% found just once. The material sequenced was peripheral blood. These receptors came from a man between 60 and 75 years old with active or convalescent COVID-19.

This sequence joins TRBV5-4 and TRBJ1-1; maybe TRBD1 (5 bases). Germline values: CDR1 SGHNT, CDR2 YYREEE (reference sequence). This CDR3 has 14 residues. The ends were cut back, 4 bases at V and 5 bases at J, with 15 bases in the middle. The CDR3 DNA follows: TGTGCCAGCAGCGTTGACACGGGGGGGACTGAAGCTTTCTTT. Translating gives CASSVDTGGTEAFF. Full variable domain (outside the CDR3, taken from reference TRBV5-4 and TRBJ1-1): ETGVTQSPTHLIKTRGQQVTLRCSSQSGHNTVSWYQQALGQGPQFIFQYYREEENGRGNFPPRFSGLQFPNYSSELNVNALELDDSALYLCASSVDTGGTEAFFGQGTRLTVV.

The CDR3 DNA is TGTGCCAGCAGCTTGGCAGGGGCCGAAAAACTGTTTTTT. Protein: CASSLAGAEKLFF. The J gene is TRBJ1-4, the V gene TRBV5-5; D possibly corresponds to TRBD1 (6 bases). The V gene lost 0 bases and the J gene lost 8 bases, with 8 bases spanning the gap. The CDR3 spans 13 residues. Germline lookup yields CDR1 SGHKS and CDR2 YYEKEE (reference sequence).

The rearrangement joins TRBV10-3 to TRBJ2-7, with 8 bases aligning to TRBD2. The V segment lost 2 bases and the J segment 1 base; nucleotides outside the gene matches: 4. The CDR3 spans 15 residues. From germline, CDR1 is ENHRY and CDR2 SYGVKD. CDR3 loop: CAISEELAASYEQYF. CDR3 DNA: TGTGCCATCAGTGAGGAACTAGCGGCTTCCTACGAGCAGTACTTC.

The chain employs TRBV5-4 and TRBJ2-4, with unresolved D. This CDR3 comprises 14 residues. Trimming took off 1 base at V and 2 bases at J, with 7 bases between the two ends. CDR1 is SGHNT and CDR2 is YYREEE in the germline V gene (reference sequence). This CDR3 is CASSLSFSKNIQYF. CDR3 coding DNA: TGTGCCAGCAGCTTGTCGTTCTCCAAAAACATTCAGTACTTC.

This chain links TRBV28 with TRBJ1-1; 12 bases line up with TRBD1. CDR3 length: 19 amino acids. With V trimmed by 1 base and J by 0 bases, 9 bases remained unmatched. Germline V gene lookup returns CDR1 MDHEN and CDR2 SYDVKM. The DNA for the CDR3 is TGTGCCAGCAGTTTATTCGGTCGGGGACAGGGGGCCATGAACACTGAAGCTTTCTTT. Translated: CASSLFGRGQGAMNTEAFF.

The chain combines TRBV28 with TRBJ1-1; TRBD1 is a possible D gene (6 bases). V was cut by 5 bases and J by 4 bases, with 11 bases left in between. CDR1 MDHEN and CDR2 SYDVKM come from the germline V gene. The CDR3 sequence is 13 residues long. In nucleotides, the CDR3 is TGTGCCAGCAGTCCCTCGGACAGCACTGAAGCTTTCTTT. It yields the protein CASSPSDSTEAFF. Combining the CDR3 with reference TRBV28 and TRBJ1-1 gives the whole variable domain DVKVTQSSRYLVKRTGEKVFLECVQDMDHENMFWYRQDPGLGLRLIYFSYDVKMKEKGDIPEGYSVSREKKERFSLILESASTNQTSMYLCASSPSDSTEAFFGQGTRLTVV.

The chain uses TRBV27 and TRBJ1-2; D is uncertain. Trimming removed 1 base from V and 2 bases from J, with 20 bases in between. The CDR3 is 18 amino acids. Germline values: CDR1 MNHEY, CDR2 SMNVEV (reference sequence). The CDR3 sequence: CASSLFGRTLGVNYGYTF. The CDR3 bases are TGTGCCAGCAGTTTATTTGGCAGGACTCTTGGGGTGAACTATGGCTACACCTTC.

This chain uses TRBV4-3 with TRBJ1-4; TRBD1 agrees at 10 bases. V lost 2 bases to trimming and J lost 5 bases; unmatched junction nucleotides: 8. The CDR3 totals 17 residues. CDR1 LGHNA and CDR2 YSLEER come from the germline V gene. The CDR3 sequence: CASSQRPPGQGNEKLFF. CDR3 nucleotide sequence: TGCGCCAGCAGCCAACGTCCTCCGGGACAGGGGAATGAAAAACTGTTTTTT.

J is TRBJ1-2 and V is TRBV6-5; 10 bases match TRBD1. From germline, CDR1 is MNHEY and CDR2 SVGAGI. The CDR3 runs 14 residues. Trimming took 5 bases from V and 2 from J; bases not matched to a gene: 2. For the CDR3, the DNA is TGTGCCAGCAGTCGGACAGGGGGGAACTATGGCTACACCTTC. The encoded protein is CASSRTGGNYGYTF.

The chain is built from TRBV30 and TRBJ2-7; TRBD2 aligns across 9 bases. This CDR3 has 14 residues. CDR1 and CDR2 from the germline V gene are GTSNPN and SVGIG (reference sequence). V shed 5 bases and J 5 bases; nucleotides not matched to a gene: 10. The CDR3 DNA follows: TGTGCCTGGGCCCGCGGGGGGGCGACCCACGAGCAGTACTTC. It yields the protein CAWARGGATHEQYF.

The genes are TRBV15 and TRBJ1-4; no clear D. The CDR3 sequence is 12 residues long. V was clipped by 1 base and J by 8 bases, with 5 bases between them. Germline CDR1 LNHNV, CDR2 YYDKDF (reference sequence). The CDR3 loop is CATSRAREKLFF. Here the CDR3 DNA reads TGTGCCACCAGCAGAGCTCGGGAAAAACTGTTTTTT.

The V and J genes are TRBV19 and TRBJ1-5; 9 bases are shared with TRBD1. J lost 0 bases, V lost 5 bases, and 5 bases had no gene match. Per germline, CDR1 LNHDA and CDR2 SQIVND (reference sequence). The CDR3 totals 16 residues. The CDR3 DNA is TGTGCCAGTAGTCCGGACAGGGGCTATAGCAATCAGCCCCAGCATTTT. This translates into CASSPDRGYSNQPQHF.

The V gene is TRBV7-9, the J gene TRBJ1-2; D is perhaps TRBD1 (6 bases). The CDR3 totals 15 residues. CDR1 and CDR2 from the germline V gene are SEHNR and FQNEAQ (reference sequence). V dropped 2 bases and J dropped 2 bases, with 12 bases sitting between them. The CDR3 reads CASSLTGTGNYGYTF. In DNA form, the CDR3 reads TGTGCCAGCAGCTTAACAGGGACGGGAAACTATGGCTACACCTTC.

The chain links TRBV6-5 to TRBJ1-1, with 8 bases aligning to TRBD1. Germline V gene data show CDR1 as MNHEY and CDR2 as SVGAGI. Trimming at V came to 4 bases and at J to 5 bases, leaving 6 bases not matched to a gene. The CDR3 is 14 amino acids. The CDR3 loop is CASSSGTGQTEAFF. CDR3 coding DNA: TGTGCCAGCAGTTCCGGGACAGGTCAAACTGAAGCTTTCTTT.

In its sample, this clone was seen once. The gene calls are TRBV9 and TRBJ2-3; 7 bases line up with TRBD1. The CDR3 extends over 17 amino acids. Germline V gene lookup returns CDR1 SGDLS and CDR2 YYNGEE. The trim removed 1 base at V and 0 bases at J, leaving 8 bases unmatched. The CDR3: CASSVTGQTFSTDTQYF. CDR3 nucleotide sequence: TGTGCCAGCAGCGTAACGGGACAGACCTTTAGCACAGATACGCAGTATTTT.

The rearrangement uses TRBV4-3 and TRBJ2-1; tentative D call: TRBD1 (5 bases). The CDR3 extends over 14 amino acids. The germline V gene has CDR1 LGHNA and CDR2 YSLEER. Trimming shortened V by 1 base and J by 2 bases, and 6 bases separated the two germline ends. CDR3 protein: CASSQGQTYNEQFF. The DNA of the CDR3 is TGCGCCAGCAGCCAAGGACAGACCTACAATGAGCAGTTCTTC.

A few counts support this clone. The rearrangement uses TRBV4-1 and TRBJ1-1, with a tentative D call TRBD1 (5 bases). Germline loops: CDR1 MGHRA, CDR2 YSYEKL. Trimming stripped 2 bases from V and 3 bases from J, with 7 bases between. CDR3 size: 13 residues. The CDR3 sequence: CASSQTGDTEAFF. In DNA, the CDR3 is TGCGCCAGCAGCCAAACGGGGGACACTGAAGCTTTCTTT.

V and J are TRBV5-1 and TRBJ2-1; no reliable D call. CDR1 and CDR2 (germline): SGHRS, YFSETQ. The CDR3 is 12 residues long. V was clipped by 5 bases and J by 0 bases, with 3 bases between them. CDR3 sequence: CASSYSYNEQFF. CDR3 coding DNA: TGCGCCAGCAGTTACTCCTACAATGAGCAGTTCTTC.

The gene calls are TRBV11-2 and TRBJ1-2; D possibly corresponds to TRBD1 (6 bases). V lost 4 bases and J lost 8, with 11 bases in between. Germline assignment: CDR1 SGHAT and CDR2 FQNNGV. This CDR3 comprises 12 residues. CDR3 amino acids: CASSSTGQGYTF. In DNA, the CDR3 is TGTGCCAGCAGCTCCACAGGGCAGGGCTACACCTTC.

This clone was detected only a few times. The CDR3: CASSQASGGRGGYTF. The CDR3 DNA reads TGTGCCAGCAGCCAAGCAAGCGGGGGGCGAGGGGGCTACACCTTC. The rearrangement joins TRBV3-1 (or the pseudogene TRBV3-2) to TRBJ1-2, with a weak D call TRBD1 (6 bases). Trimming pared 1 base from V and 8 bases from J, leaving 17 bases between. The germline gives CDR1 LGHDT, CDR2 YNNKEL (reference sequence). The CDR3 runs to 15 residues.

CDR3 region: CASSLSRQETQYF. CDR3 sequence (DNA): TGTGCCAGCAGCTTATCTAGGCAAGAGACCCAGTACTTC. This chain joins TRBV13 and TRBJ2-5; D unresolved. Germline values: CDR1 PRHDT, CDR2 FYEKMQ (reference sequence). Trimming pared 2 bases from V and 2 bases from J, leaving 6 bases between. This CDR3 is 13 amino acids long.